The next 8 T cell receptor beta chains were all read from a single sample in a study of blood T cell repertoires in COVID-19. Clones were read by immunoSEQ multiplex PCR, and TCRdb kept only the in-frame ones, dropping some. This sample has about 91,000 clones, with roughly 86% found just once. Sequenced sample: peripheral blood. These receptors came from a man in his fifties or sixties with active or convalescent COVID-19.

This clone was detected a few times. CDR3 residues: CASSQDSSTEAFF. In DNA, the CDR3 is TGTGCCAGCAGCCAAGATTCCAGCACTGAAGCTTTCTTT. The chain employs TRBV3-1 (or the pseudogene TRBV3-2) and TRBJ1-1; D remains unclear. Germline lookup yields CDR1 LGHDT and CDR2 YNNKEL (reference sequence). This CDR3 is 13 amino acids long. Trimming cost V 0 bases and J 4 bases, with 6 bases left between them.

This chain uses TRBV7-2 with TRBJ2-1, with 12 nucleotides matching TRBD1. Trimming removed 4 bases from V and 7 bases from J; junction bases left unmatched: 11. Looked up from germline, CDR1 is SGHTA and CDR2 is FQGNSA. CDR3 length: 17 amino acids. CDR3 protein: CASSWETGTGGRNEQFF. The CDR3 DNA reads TGTGCCAGCAGCTGGGAAACCGGGACAGGGGGCCGAAATGAGCAGTTCTTC.

The CDR3 DNA is TGTGCCAGCAGCTTAGACGAAGCGATGGGCTATGGCTACACCTTC. This gives the protein CASSLDEAMGYGYTF. This rearrangement joins TRBV7-9 to TRBJ1-2, with D unclear. CDR3 length: 15 residues. CDR1 is SEHNR and CDR2 is FQNEAQ in the germline V gene (reference sequence). Trimming shortened V by 1 base and J by 4 bases, and 13 bases separated the two germline ends.

The chain carries TRBV19 and TRBJ1-3; TRBD1 matches 8 bases. Germline assignment: CDR1 LNHDA and CDR2 SQIVND (reference sequence). The CDR3 contains 14 residues. V was pared by 8 bases and J by 2 bases, with 5 bases of the junction left unmatched. Written as DNA, the CDR3 is TGTGCCAGTGCCTCGACAGGGGCTGGAAACACCATATATTTT. Translating it yields CASASTGAGNTIYF.

V is TRBV7-9 and J is TRBJ2-6; D is unclear. Germline V gene lookup returns CDR1 SEHNR and CDR2 FQNEAQ (reference sequence). This CDR3 has 13 residues. V lost 9 bases and J lost 1, with 7 bases in between. The CDR3 DNA sequence: TGTGCCAGTCATTTTTCTGGGGCCAACGTCCTGACTTTC. As protein: CASHFSGANVLTF.

The V call is TRBV19, the J call TRBJ2-5, with TRBD1 matching 9 bases. This CDR3 is 14 amino acids long. Losses at the gene ends were 6 bases for V and 1 base for J; bases not matched to a gene: 3. Germline CDR1 and CDR2: LNHDA and SQIVND (reference sequence). CDR3 sequence reads: CASSPGQGQETQYF. The CDR3 region has the DNA TGTGCCAGTAGCCCGGGACAGGGCCAAGAGACCCAGTACTTC.

The chain joins TRBV5-6 to TRBJ2-7; 10 bases fit TRBD1. Germline V gene data show CDR1 as SGHDT and CDR2 as YYEEEE. The ends lost 1 base at V and 3 bases at J; junction bases unmatched: 10. This CDR3 spans 17 amino acids. In DNA form, the CDR3 reads TGTGCCAGCAGCTTGCGCTCATCGGGACAGGGGATCTACGAGCAGTACTTC. Its protein product is CASSLRSSGQGIYEQYF.

This clone was counted once. This same CDR3 is encoded by further DNA sequences in the sample. The chain links TRBV20-1 to TRBJ2-7; D gene unclear. Per the germline V gene, CDR1 is DFQATT and CDR2 is SNEGSKA (reference sequence). The V gene lost 3 bases and the J gene lost 7 bases, with 10 bases spanning the gap. The CDR3 is 11 amino acids. CDR3 DNA: TGCAGTGCTAGCTCCGGGTTTGAGCAGTACGTC. This encodes CSASSGFEQYV.